The 25 T cell receptor beta chains below come from one sample, sequenced in a study of blood T cell repertoires in COVID-19. The protocol was immunoSEQ multiplex PCR, while the TCRdb copy is restricted to in-frame clones and leaves out a portion. Among more than 120,000 clones, about 87% were seen once, and the ten largest hold approximately 0.95%. The source material was peripheral blood. The receptors derive from a woman aged 50 to 60 with acute or convalescent COVID-19.

V usage is TRBV27 and J usage is TRBJ1-4; 7 bases map to TRBD1. J was trimmed by 8 bases and V by 8 bases; bases with no gene match: 8. The CDR3 runs to 13 residues. The V gene's germline CDR1 is MNHEY and CDR2 SMNVEV (reference sequence). The CDR3 nucleotides read TGTGCCAGCTTAGACAGGGTAGAAGAAAAACTGTTTTTT. It specifies CASLDRVEEKLFF.

The chain links TRBV28 to TRBJ1-1; no definite D call. Trimming took off 7 bases at V and 4 bases at J, with 10 bases between the two ends. Germline V gives CDR1 MDHEN, CDR2 SYDVKM. The CDR3 loop spans 12 amino acids. DNA of the CDR3: TGTGCCAGCACTACCGGAGGCACTGAAGCTTTCTTT. It codes for CASTTGGTEAFF.

This sequence joins TRBV5-1 and TRBJ2-3, with 15 bases that match TRBD2. This CDR3 has 18 amino acids. The V and J ends lost 4 bases and 6 bases, in that order; junction bases with no gene match: 12. Germline-derived CDR1 and CDR2 are SGHRS and YFSETQ. CDR3 DNA sequence: TGCGCCAGCAGCCTCTGGACTAGCGGGAGGGCCTCGGGGGATACGCAGTATTTT. This gives the protein CASSLWTSGRASGDTQYF.

V usage is TRBV7-3 and J usage is TRBJ2-1, with 12 positions matching TRBD2. V gave up 5 bases and J gave up 10 bases; unmatched junction bases: 9. Germline CDR1 and CDR2: SGHTA and FQGTGA. CDR3 length equals 15 residues. In DNA form, the CDR3 reads TGTGCCAGCAGCGCAGGACTAGCGGGATGGGGGGAGCAGTTCTTC. Translated: CASSAGLAGWGEQFF.

The chain links TRBV3-1 (or the pseudogene TRBV3-2) to TRBJ2-2; D perhaps matches TRBD2 (5 bases). V lost 0 bases to trimming and J lost 0 bases, with 11 bases between them. The CDR3 spans 17 residues. Per the germline V gene, CDR1 is LGHDT and CDR2 is YNNKEL (reference sequence). CDR3 loop: CASSQDPGSANTGELFF. The CDR3 coding sequence is TGTGCCAGCAGCCAAGATCCGGGATCCGCGAACACCGGGGAGCTGTTTTTT.

This chain links TRBV27 with TRBJ2-7, with TRBD2 matching over 7 bases. With 10 bases clipped from V and 7 bases from J, the junction kept 16 bases outside the gene matches. Germline V gene data show CDR1 as MNHEY and CDR2 as SMNVEV (reference sequence). This CDR3 has 14 amino acids. The CDR3 region is CATAPGGRRWEQYF. CDR3 coding DNA: TGTGCCACCGCCCCCGGCGGGAGAAGATGGGAGCAGTACTTC.

J is TRBJ1-1 and V is TRBV5-1, with TRBD1 as a possible D gene (5 bases). This CDR3 comprises 13 residues. Germline loops: CDR1 SGHRS, CDR2 YFSETQ. V was shortened by 4 bases and J by 3 bases, with 10 bases between the two germline ends. The CDR3 protein is CASSRGRDTEAFF. DNA for the CDR3: TGCGCCAGCAGCAGGGGTAGGGACACTGAAGCTTTCTTT.

V usage is TRBV19 and J usage is TRBJ1-6, with 9 bases matching TRBD1. The CDR3 covers 16 residues. V shed 5 bases and J 9 bases; nucleotides not matched to a gene: 11. Germline CDR1 reads LNHDA; CDR2 reads SQIVND (reference sequence). CDR3 loop: CASSAQQGASGSPLHF. DNA of the CDR3: TGTGCCAGTAGTGCGCAACAGGGGGCGAGTGGTTCACCCCTCCACTTT.

This clone was observed a handful of times. V and J are TRBV29-1 and TRBJ2-7, with TRBD1 matching 7 bases. CDR1 is SQVTM, CDR2 ANQGSEA, per germline. The CDR3 has 12 amino acids. The V gene end was trimmed by 5 bases and the J gene end by 6 bases; junction bases not matched to a gene: 7. DNA of the CDR3: TGCAGCGTTCGACAGGGTTACTCCGAGCAGTACTTC. It encodes CSVRQGYSEQYF.

The chain has TRBV30 and TRBJ2-7; TRBD1 matches at 10 bases. The ends lost 8 bases at V and 2 bases at J; junction bases unmatched: 3. This CDR3 is built from 12 residues. Germline lookup yields CDR1 GTSNPN and CDR2 SVGIG (reference sequence). CDR3 sequence (DNA): TGTGCCGGGACAGGGGATCCCTACGAGCAGTACTTC. Protein product: CAGTGDPYEQYF.

V and J are TRBV15 and TRBJ2-7; unclear D gene. Germline V gene lookup returns CDR1 LNHNV and CDR2 YYDKDF (reference sequence). Trimming stripped 0 bases from V and 4 bases from J, with 7 bases between. This CDR3 region has 13 residues. The CDR3 DNA is TGTGCCACCAGCAGAGATCCCCAGTACGAGCAGTACTTC. It encodes CATSRDPQYEQYF.

The chain employs TRBV5-1 and TRBJ1-2; tentative D call: TRBD1 (6 bases). Germline V gene lookup returns CDR1 SGHRS and CDR2 YFSETQ. Trimming shortened V by 4 bases and J by 3 bases, and 16 bases separated the two germline ends. The CDR3 runs to 15 residues. The DNA of the CDR3 is TGCGCCAGCAGCCTGGACGGACAGACTGACTATGGCTACACCTTC. As protein: CASSLDGQTDYGYTF.

The chain recombines TRBV11-2 with TRBJ2-7; D is possibly TRBD2 (6 bases). The germline CDR1 and CDR2 sequences are SGHAT and FQNNGV. The V end was cut by 0 bases, the J end by 3 bases, with 15 bases between. This CDR3 is 16 amino acids long. DNA for the CDR3: TGTGCCAGCAGCTTAGATTCGGCGGGACCCTTCTACGAGCAGTACTTC. Translation gives CASSLDSAGPFYEQYF.

V usage is TRBV27 and J usage is TRBJ1-2; 12 nucleotides align to TRBD1. The CDR3 is 15 amino acids. Germline values: CDR1 MNHEY, CDR2 SMNVEV (reference sequence). V was pared by 8 bases and J by 2 bases, with 6 bases of the junction left unmatched. The CDR3 sequence is CASSGTGGANYGYTF. CDR3 sequence (DNA): TGTGCCAGCTCCGGGACAGGGGGCGCGAACTATGGCTACACCTTC.

The chain carries TRBV29-1 and TRBJ1-1, with 9 bases that match TRBD1. CDR1 is SQVTM and CDR2 is ANQGSEA in the germline V gene. The trim removed 5 bases at V and 3 bases at J, leaving 4 bases unmatched. This CDR3 is 13 amino acids long. The CDR3 DNA reads TGCAGCGTTCCGGGACAGGGCCACACTGAAGCTTTCTTT. This gives the protein CSVPGQGHTEAFF.

This chain joins TRBV10-3 and TRBJ1-4, with 7 bases matching TRBD1. The CDR3 consists of 15 residues. J gave up 0 bases and V 10 bases, and 8 bases lay outside the gene matches. Germline V CDR1 and CDR2: ENHRY, SYGVKD. The CDR3 DNA sequence: TGTGCCACCCGACAGGGCTATGCAACTAATGAAAAACTGTTTTTT. Its protein is CATRQGYATNEKLFF.

This clone was observed a single time. V is TRBV6-2 or TRBV6-3 and J is TRBJ2-1; 9 nucleotides match TRBD2. The CDR3 extends over 14 amino acids. V was pared by 5 bases and J by 7 bases, with 6 bases of the junction left unmatched. The germline gives CDR1 MNHEY, CDR2 SVGEGT. In nucleotides, the CDR3 is TGTGCCAGCAGTCTGGGGACTAGCCTTAATGAGCAGTTCTTC. Amino acid sequence: CASSLGTSLNEQFF.

V usage is TRBV5-1 and J usage is TRBJ1-2; 7 bases are shared with TRBD1. V was clipped by 3 bases and J by 6 bases; unmatched bases: 8. Germline CDR1 reads SGHRS; CDR2 reads YFSETQ. The CDR3 length is 14 residues. The CDR3 spells CASSSQTGRNGYTF. CDR3 nucleotide sequence: TGCGCCAGCAGCTCCCAGACAGGGAGGAATGGCTACACCTTC.

This rearrangement joins TRBV7-8 to TRBJ2-1; 8 positions match TRBD2. The CDR3 runs 14 residues. The germline CDR1 and CDR2 sequences are SGHVS and FQNEAQ. The ends lost 5 bases at V and 4 bases at J; junction bases unmatched: 4. The CDR3 DNA sequence: TGTGCCAGCAGCCGGATAGCGGGATACAATGAGCAGTTCTTC. This encodes CASSRIAGYNEQFF.

The rearrangement uses TRBV10-3 and TRBJ2-7; 7 nucleotides match TRBD2. The CDR3 is 17 residues long. CDR1 is ENHRY, CDR2 SYGVKD, per germline. V lost 0 bases and J lost 4; bases outside the gene matches: 12. This CDR3 is CAISESFSGRAGYEQYF. In DNA, the CDR3 is TGTGCCATCAGTGAGTCTTTTAGCGGGCGGGCAGGATACGAGCAGTACTTC.

CDR3 in DNA: TGTGCCAGCAGTATGGACAGGGACTACGAGCAGTACTTC. Encoded protein: CASSMDRDYEQYF. J is TRBJ2-7 and V is TRBV27, with 8 bases that match TRBD1. Germline V CDR1 and CDR2: MNHEY, SMNVEV (reference sequence). V gave up 5 bases and J gave up 3 bases; unmatched junction bases: 3. The CDR3 runs to 13 residues.

V and J are TRBV18 and TRBJ1-5, with D unclear. Germline CDR1 reads KGHSH; CDR2 reads LQKENI. Trimming removed 2 bases from V and 3 bases from J, with 11 bases in between. This CDR3 has 15 residues. The CDR3 loop is CASSPGQAPNQPQHF. For the CDR3, the DNA is TGTGCCAGCTCACCAGGGCAGGCTCCCAATCAGCCCCAGCATTTT. Looking up the rest from reference TRBV18 and TRBJ1-5 gives the full variable domain: NAGVMQNPRHLVRRRGQEARLRCSPMKGHSHVYWYRQLPEEGLKFMVYLQKENIIDESGMPKERFSAEFPKEGPSILRIQQVVRGDSAAYFCASSPGQAPNQPQHFGDGTRLSIL.

The chain recombines TRBV7-8 with TRBJ1-1; D unresolved. Germline values: CDR1 SGHVS, CDR2 FQNEAQ. V was pared by 0 bases and J by 3 bases, with 5 bases between. The CDR3 is made up of 13 amino acids. The CDR3 coding sequence is TGTGCCAGCAGCTTAGCCGGGTACACTGAAGCTTTCTTT. Translated, it gives CASSLAGYTEAFF. The complete variable domain, with remaining parts taken from reference TRBV7-8 and TRBJ1-1, reads GAGVSQSPRYKVAKRGQDVALRCDPISGHVSLFWYQQALGQGPEFLTYFQNEAQLDKSGLPSDRFFAERPEGSVSTLKIQRTQQEDSAVYLCASSLAGYTEAFFGQGTRLTVV.

This chain joins TRBV27 and TRBJ2-2, with a tentative D call TRBD2 (6 bases). The germline CDR1 and CDR2 sequences are MNHEY and SMNVEV (reference sequence). CDR3 size: 15 residues. Trimming pared 3 bases from V and 6 bases from J, leaving 14 bases between. The CDR3 DNA is TGTGCCAGCAGTTTGGTACGGGGAGGCGCCGGGGAGCTGTTTTTT. Encoded protein: CASSLVRGGAGELFF.

This clone was detected a few times. The rearrangement uses TRBV5-1 and TRBJ1-2; tentatively, D is TRBD1 (5 bases). V dropped 4 bases and J dropped 5 bases, with 12 bases sitting between them. The CDR3 extends over 13 amino acids. Germline V gene sequence: CDR1 SGHRS, CDR2 YFSETQ. CDR3 loop: CASSGGTEYGYTF. The CDR3 DNA reads as TGCGCCAGCAGCGGAGGGACGGAGTATGGCTACACCTTC.